The 10 T cell receptor beta chains below were found in one sample sequenced in a study of blood T cell repertoires in COVID-19. The table came from immunoSEQ multiplex PCR; TCRdb's copy has only in-frame clones and leaves some out. The sample has more than 70,000 clones; 65% to 90% are singletons. Sample: peripheral blood. These receptors all stem from a man in his sixties with acute or convalescent COVID-19.

The V call is TRBV6-5, the J call TRBJ1-2; 7 positions match TRBD1. J lost 4 bases, V lost 8 bases, and 4 bases had no gene match. CDR3 size: 12 residues. Germline CDR1 reads MNHEY; CDR2 reads SVGAGI. The CDR3 nucleotides read TGTGCCAGCGTGGGACAGAGCTATGGCTACACCTTC. It specifies CASVGQSYGYTF.

Worth noting for this clone: The CDR3 does not end in the conserved phenylalanine or tryptophan, so this is likely a read error. It is unclear where the CDR3 begins or ends on the DNA, so no DNA is shown, and the CDR3 is as TCRdb lists it. The J gene is TRBJ2-7, the V gene TRBV18; the table names TRBD1, a call not compared with the DNA. The CDR3 adds up to 12 amino acids, both ends counted. Germline-derived CDR1 and CDR2 are KGHSH and LQKENI. The CDR3 region is CASSIRQGAVVL.

The CDR3 DNA is TGTGCCAGCAGCCACCAAATCGGGTCCGGGACTAGCGGCTCTAAGCAGTTCTTC. Protein: CASSHQIGSGTSGSKQFF. This sequence joins TRBV3-1 (or the pseudogene TRBV3-2) and TRBJ2-1, with 11 bases lining up with TRBD2. Germline assignment: CDR1 LGHDT and CDR2 YNNKEL (reference sequence). The CDR3 consists of 18 residues. The V and J ends lost 3 bases and 11 bases, in that order; junction bases with no gene match: 18.

V is TRBV27 and J is TRBJ2-3; 8 bases match TRBD2. The germline V gene has CDR1 MNHEY and CDR2 SMNVEV (reference sequence). V was clipped by 3 bases and J by 0 bases; unmatched bases: 17. The CDR3 contains 20 residues. CDR3 coding DNA: TGTGCCAGCAGTTTCATCCCCTTGTATAAACTAGCGGCTAGCACAGATACGCAGTATTTT. This encodes CASSFIPLYKLAASTDTQYF.

Only one count was recorded for this clone. The chain employs TRBV3-1 (or the pseudogene TRBV3-2) and TRBJ1-2; no clear D gene. The V and J ends lost 0 bases and 8 bases respectively, with 10 bases between them. Germline V gene sequence: CDR1 LGHDT, CDR2 YNNKEL (reference sequence). The CDR3 runs to 13 residues. The chain's CDR3 is CASSQDSWRGYTF. As DNA, the CDR3 is TGTGCCAGCAGCCAAGATTCGTGGCGGGGCTACACCTTC.

The J gene is TRBJ1-2, the V gene TRBV24-1; D is undetermined. This CDR3 comprises 11 residues. The germline gives CDR1 KGHDR, CDR2 SFDVKD. V was cut by 3 bases and J by 5 bases, with 3 bases left in between. The CDR3 DNA reads TGTGCCACCAGTGATCTTTATGGCTACACCTTC. Residues: CATSDLYGYTF.

The V and J genes are TRBV20-1 and TRBJ1-2; D unclear. The CDR3 is 10 amino acids. Germline CDR1 DFQATT, CDR2 SNEGSKA (reference sequence). V lost 0 bases and J 7 bases, leaving 3 bases between the germline ends. CDR3 in amino acids: CSARDSGYTF. CDR3 bases: TGCAGTGCTAGAGACAGTGGCTACACCTTC.

V usage is TRBV6-5 and J usage is TRBJ2-7, with 7 bases identical to TRBD2. Germline V gene lookup returns CDR1 MNHEY and CDR2 SVGAGI. The V and J ends lost 5 bases and 5 bases, in that order; junction bases with no gene match: 3. The CDR3 extends over 12 amino acids. The CDR3 is CASSRRGDEQYF. The CDR3 DNA reads TGTGCCAGCAGTCGACGGGGGGACGAGCAGTACTTC.

The chain carries TRBV4-3 and TRBJ2-5; no clear D gene. V gave up 1 base and J gave up 5 bases, with 14 bases separating them. Germline V gene sequence: CDR1 LGHNA, CDR2 YSLEER. The CDR3 covers 15 residues. CDR3 amino acids: CASSQGNGPRETQYF. The CDR3, as DNA: TGCGCCAGCAGCCAAGGGAATGGGCCTCGGGAGACCCAGTACTTC.

The chain uses TRBV5-1 and TRBJ1-4, with D uncertain. V was trimmed by 0 bases and J by 8 bases, leaving 17 bases between them. From germline, CDR1 is SGHRS and CDR2 YFSETQ. This CDR3 has 16 residues. CDR3 nucleotides: TGCGCCAGCAGCTTGGACCGGGATGCGAGGTGGGAAAAACTGTTTTTT. Protein product: CASSLDRDARWEKLFF.